This T cell receptor beta chain was found in a study of tumor-infiltrating lymphocytes in primary liver carcinoma. Study-level points and caveats: Found in all five tumor regions were only about 7-24% of top clones. Pairs comparing tumor with adjacent tissue or blood overlapped less than pairs drawn from tumor regions.

The CDR3 is 15 residues long. CDR1 and CDR2 from the germline V gene are SQVTM and ANQGSEA. Co-extracted RNA and DNA came from approximately 20-30 mg of unsorted bulk tissue. All of the tumor samples contained over 75% viable tumor cells. About this clonotype: Its antigen remains unknown. Germline is not matched at one junction end, which may reflect a read error.

The template, roughly 550 ng total RNA, yielded TCR beta cDNA made with a constant-region primer. Each TCR beta library was derived from three nested multiplex PCR rounds that employed slightly modified ARM-PCR. Primers for the first two PCR rounds were TRBV1-TRBV30 forward primers and a C-beta reverse primer (about 10 cycles per round). TCRdb called the multiplex PCR reads again in MiXCR, with one record for every CDR3 protein. The repertoire holds around 190,000 distinct CDR3 sequences, about 85% seen once, with around 18% in the top ten. The sample taken for sequencing was tumor tissue from primary liver carcinoma. The rearrangement joins TRBV29-1 to TRBJ2-2, with D possibly called TRBD1 or TRBD2 (5 bases each). The origin of this receptor is a middle-aged man with primary liver carcinoma and hepatitis B virus infection. The CDR3 is CSVGLGWGMTGELYF. CDR3 coding DNA: TGCAGCGTTGGTTTAGGCTGGGGGATGACCGGGGAGCTGTATTTT.